The 8 T cell receptor beta chains listed next were all sequenced from one sample in a study of T-cell memory formation after mild COVID-19 (dated by TCRdb to the early 2020s). Libraries were made using 5' RACE. Sequenced on an Illumina NovaSeq 6000. TCRdb reworked the public reads: Q25 trimming with fastp, MiXCR clone assembly, productive beta chains retained. Rows are combined by CDR3 protein, so each entry shows the most common genes and DNA. The sample has about 100,000 distinct CDR3 sequences on record, roughly a sixth of them singletons. The ten biggest clones cover roughly 6% of the sample. The sequencing sample was made of PBMCs or a T cell subset sorted from them (not recorded which). Receptors were obtained from a man aged 18 to 35 who had mild COVID-19 (a few samples of this study predate the infection). The sample titles of this study are shuffled in the database, so cell type and time point are left out; the donor was told from shared clones.

This clonotype was seen many times. CDR3 sequence: CASSPSPNTQYF. The CDR3 DNA sequence: TGTGCCAGCTCCCCCAGTCCGAATACGCAGTATTTT. The chain links TRBV6-2 or TRBV6-3 to TRBJ2-3; D not certain. With 8 bases removed from V and 7 bases from J, the gap between germline ends came to 13 bases. CDR1 is MNHEY and CDR2 is SVGEGT in the germline V gene. The CDR3 contains 12 residues.

There are a few counts of this clonotype. The rearrangement uses TRBV10-3 and TRBJ2-7; perhaps TRBD2 as D (5 bases). Germline CDR1 and CDR2: ENHRY and SYGVKD. With 4 bases removed from V and 3 bases from J, the gap between germline ends came to 10 bases. The CDR3 loop spans 13 amino acids. CDR3 protein: CAISGETNYEQYV. The CDR3 nucleotides are TGTGCCATCAGTGGGGAGACTAACTACGAGCAGTACGTC.

The chain joins TRBV24-1 to TRBJ1-1; D is uncertain. The germline V gene encodes CDR1 KGHDR and CDR2 SFDVKD. The germline V and J ends were trimmed by 4 bases and 0 bases, with 5 bases remaining between them. The CDR3 has 13 residues. This CDR3 is CATSDYMNTEAFF. In DNA form, the CDR3 reads TGTGCCACCAGTGACTACATGAACACTGAAGCTTTCTTT.

This clonotype was observed a handful of times. This chain connects TRBV12-3 or TRBV12-4 to TRBJ2-3; 7 positions agree with TRBD1. This CDR3 spans 14 amino acids. Trimming cost V 5 bases and J 2 bases; bases outside gene matches: 4. Here the CDR3 reads CASSADRNTDTQYF. CDR3 nucleotide sequence: TGTGCCAGCAGTGCGGACAGGAACACAGATACGCAGTATTTT.

This clonotype was observed a handful of times. The rearrangement joins TRBV12-3 or TRBV12-4 to TRBJ1-2, with TRBD1 matching 7 bases. The V and J ends lost 6 bases and 6 bases, in that order; junction bases with no gene match: 7. CDR3 length: 13 residues. For the CDR3, the DNA is TGTGCCAGCAGGGTACAGGGGTTTGATGGCTACACCTTC. Translated, it gives CASRVQGFDGYTF.

V and J are TRBV12-3 or TRBV12-4 and TRBJ2-3; no clear D gene. V dropped 3 bases and J dropped 6 bases, with 7 bases sitting between them. This CDR3 region has 12 residues. The CDR3 DNA follows: TGTGCCAGCAGTTTGCACGGGGATACGCAGTATTTT. It encodes CASSLHGDTQYF.

The table lists this clonotype with a few counts. The J gene is TRBJ2-2, the V gene TRBV2; D gene uncertain. Germline lookup yields CDR1 SNHLY and CDR2 FYNNEI. The CDR3 runs to 14 residues. The germline V and J ends were trimmed by 1 base and 6 bases, with 9 bases remaining between them. The CDR3 nucleotides read TGTGCCAGCAGTGAAGTAGGCTCCCCCGGGGAGCTGTTTTTT. This encodes CASSEVGSPGELFF. The full variable domain, with the rest looked up from reference TRBV2 and TRBJ2-2, is EPEVTQTPSHQVTQMGQEVILRCVPISNHLYFYWYRQILGQKVEFLVSFYNNEISEKSEIFDDQFSVERPDGSNFTLKIRSTKLEDSAMYFCASSEVGSPGELFFGEGSRLTVL.

For this clonotype: The missing conserved phenylalanine or tryptophan at the end of this CDR3 makes a read error likely. The chain joins TRBV7-9 to TRBJ1-5; D is unresolved. The V gene lost 5 bases and the J gene lost 9 bases, with 8 bases spanning the gap. CDR3 length: 11 amino acids. Germline V gives CDR1 SEHNR, CDR2 FQNEAQ (reference sequence). CDR3 sequence (DNA): TGTGCCAGCAGCCACGGTGGGCCCCAGCATTTA. Translation gives CASSHGGPQHL.